These 27 T cell receptor beta chains were all obtained from the same sample, sequenced in a study of T cells after posttransplantation cyclophosphamide. TCRdb's copy holds only in-frame clones and misses some; the assay was immunoSEQ multiplex PCR. The sample shows roughly 12,000 clones, about nine tenths of them seen only once. A marrow graft followed busulfan-fludarabine conditioning, with cyclophosphamide on days +3 and +4. Here the sequenced sample was PBMCs, taken after allogeneic stem cell transplant with posttransplant cyclophosphamide. The receptors were gathered from a female patient younger than 45 who received an allogeneic stem cell transplant from an unrelated donor, was CMV-positive, and had no GVHD. Some T cells may be transferred from the graft donor.

The chain couples TRBV11-2 to TRBJ2-5; D might be TRBD1 (6 bases). The J call is in doubt because the DNA end fits TRBJ2-7 better. The germline V gene encodes CDR1 SGHAT and CDR2 FQNNGV. The CDR3 extends over 14 amino acids. Here the CDR3 reads CASSPVQGIYEQYF. The CDR3 DNA reads TGTGCCAGCAGTCCCGTTCAGGGGATCTACGAGCAGTACTTC.

The DNA of the CDR3 is TGCGCCAGCAGCCCCATCCCCGCAGGGAACTCTGGAAACACCATATATTTT. It specifies CASSPIPAGNSGNTIYF. The chain uses TRBV5-1 and TRBJ1-3, with a possible D match to TRBD1 (5 bases). The CDR3 length is 17 residues. Trimming cost V 4 bases and J 0 bases, with 17 bases left between them. Per germline, CDR1 SGHRS and CDR2 YFSETQ.

This chain joins TRBV11-2 and TRBJ2-5; D not resolved. Trimming removed 2 bases from V and 2 bases from J, with 12 bases in between. This CDR3 contains 15 residues. Germline V gene sequence: CDR1 SGHAT, CDR2 FQNNGV. Written as DNA, the CDR3 is TGTGCCAGCAGCTTATCCCCTAACTTACAAGAGACCCAGTACTTC. This sequence encodes CASSLSPNLQETQYF.

This clone was counted a few times. The chain uses TRBV6-1 and TRBJ1-1; D gene uncertain. Germline assignment: CDR1 MNHNS and CDR2 SASEGT. The CDR3 length is 12 residues. V was cut by 8 bases and J by 3 bases, with 10 bases left in between. The CDR3 region has the DNA TGTGCCAGCGGGCGGGTTGACACTGAAGCTTTCTTT. Translated, it gives CASGRVDTEAFF.

This clone has a single count. The chain links TRBV10-2 to TRBJ2-1; 13 bases match TRBD2. Germline-derived CDR1 and CDR2 are WSHSY and SAAADI. The CDR3 runs 18 residues. The junction had 15 bases not matched to a gene; V was cut back by 6 bases and J by 7 bases. The CDR3 nucleotides are TGCGCCAGCAGAGTCTCGACTAGCGGGGGGAAGCGGTGGAATGAGCAGTTCTTC. Amino acid sequence: CASRVSTSGGKRWNEQFF.

The chain uses TRBV28 and TRBJ2-1, with a possible D match to TRBD2 (7 bases). There are 22 residues in the CDR3. V was trimmed by 9 bases and J by 4 bases, leaving 40 bases between them. Germline V gene data show CDR1 as MDHEN and CDR2 as SYDVKM. The CDR3 is CASQKGGEWGPLAPSLYNEQFF. The CDR3 DNA reads TGTGCCAGTCAGAAGGGAGGGGAGTGGGGGCCACTAGCCCCGTCCCTTTACAATGAGCAGTTCTTC.

This sequence joins TRBV18 and TRBJ2-7, with D maybe TRBD1 (6 bases). The V gene's germline CDR1 is KGHSH and CDR2 LQKENI. V lost 3 bases to trimming and J lost 1 base, with 16 bases between them. There are 16 residues in the CDR3. The CDR3 reads CASSPNTGHLSYEQYF. CDR3 nucleotides: TGTGCCAGCTCACCCAATACAGGGCACCTATCCTACGAGCAGTACTTC.

The V gene is TRBV5-1, the J gene TRBJ1-1; 8 bases line up with TRBD1. Trimming took 0 bases from V and 4 from J; bases not matched to a gene: 2. CDR1 SGHRS and CDR2 YFSETQ come from the germline V gene. The CDR3 loop spans 14 amino acids. As DNA, the CDR3 is TGCGCCAGCAGCTTGGCGCAGGGGGCCACTGAAGCTTTCTTT. Translating gives CASSLAQGATEAFF.

This chain links TRBV7-9 with TRBJ2-6; D is possibly TRBD1 (5 bases). V was shortened by 5 bases and J by 0 bases, with 8 bases between the two germline ends. The CDR3 is 15 amino acids. The germline V gene encodes CDR1 SEHNR and CDR2 FQNEAQ (reference sequence). In nucleotides, the CDR3 is TGTGCCAGCAGCCGTGACAGCTCTGGGGCCAACGTCCTGACTTTC. This sequence encodes CASSRDSSGANVLTF.

The V call is TRBV12-5, the J call TRBJ2-2; TRBD1 matches 8 bases. The CDR3 totals 18 residues. With V trimmed by 0 bases and J by 6 bases, 12 bases remained unmatched. Germline loops: CDR1 LGHNT, CDR2 FRNRAP. The CDR3 here is CASGLVVKAAGGPGELFF. The CDR3 DNA reads as TGTGCTAGTGGTTTGGTAGTGAAAGCGGCAGGGGGCCCCGGGGAGCTGTTTTTT.

The chain employs TRBV5-1 and TRBJ1-5; 10 bases are shared with TRBD1. CDR3 size: 14 residues. Germline loops: CDR1 SGHRS, CDR2 YFSETQ. Germline trimming cut 0 bases from V and 10 bases from J; bases unmatched to any gene: 4. CDR3 loop: CASSLGDRGFPQHF. The CDR3 DNA sequence: TGCGCCAGCAGCTTGGGGGACAGGGGTTTTCCCCAGCATTTT. The variable domain in full, completed from reference TRBV5-1 and TRBJ1-5, reads KAGVTQTPRYLIKTRGQQVTLSCSPISGHRSVSWYQQTPGQGLQFLFEYFSETQRNKGNFPGRFSGRQFSNSRSEMNVSTLELGDSALYLCASSLGDRGFPQHFGDGTRLSIL.

The chain joins TRBV7-8 to TRBJ2-5, with 9 bases lining up with TRBD1. Germline lookup yields CDR1 SGHVS and CDR2 FQNEAQ. The CDR3 length is 14 residues. Trimming removed 5 bases from V and 4 bases from J; junction bases left unmatched: 5. CDR3 protein: CASSLRQGVETQYF. CDR3 sequence (DNA): TGTGCCAGCAGCCTAAGACAGGGGGTAGAGACCCAGTACTTC.

The chain couples TRBV4-2 to TRBJ2-3; 13 positions match TRBD2. Per germline, CDR1 LGHNA and CDR2 YNFKEQ. V gave up 3 bases and J gave up 4 bases; unmatched junction bases: 4. CDR3 length: 16 amino acids. The CDR3 protein is CASSHRTSGGPDTQYF. As DNA, the CDR3 is TGTGCCAGCAGCCATCGGACTAGCGGGGGCCCAGATACGCAGTATTTT.

V and J are TRBV11-2 and TRBJ2-1, with 12 bases that match TRBD2. Trimming removed 3 bases from V and 2 bases from J; junction bases left unmatched: 11. This CDR3 region has 19 residues. Germline loops: CDR1 SGHAT, CDR2 FQNNGV. CDR3: CASSFRGQGLAGTYNEQFF. For the CDR3, the DNA is TGTGCCAGCAGCTTTAGGGGACAGGGACTAGCGGGTACCTACAATGAGCAGTTCTTC.

This chain links TRBV4-1 with TRBJ2-1; 11 bases are shared with TRBD2. Trimming cost V 6 bases and J 9 bases; bases outside gene matches: 16. This CDR3 has 17 amino acids. Germline V gene sequence: CDR1 MGHRA, CDR2 YSYEKL. The CDR3 sequence: CASRLETGLAGLGEQFF. The CDR3 DNA reads TGCGCCAGCAGGCTTGAGACCGGACTAGCGGGTCTTGGTGAGCAGTTCTTC.

The genes are TRBV5-8 and TRBJ2-5; TRBD1 is a possible D gene (6 bases). With the DNA end fitting TRBJ2-7 better, the J assignment may be wrong. The CDR3 runs to 15 residues. Germline assignment: CDR1 SGHTS and CDR2 YDEGEE. CDR3 in DNA: TGTGCCAGCAGCCCAGGGGACATTGGCAGGGACGAGCAGTACTTC. This gives the protein CASSPGDIGRDEQYF.

The genes are TRBV10-1 and TRBJ2-5, with 9 bases aligning to TRBD2. The germline gives CDR1 WNHNN, CDR2 SYGVQD (reference sequence). This CDR3 is 16 amino acids long. V gave up 3 bases and J gave up 11 bases; unmatched junction bases: 16. The CDR3 region is CASSEGGSGRRGEQYF. For the CDR3, the DNA is TGCGCCAGCAGTGAAGGAGGTAGCGGGAGACGGGGAGAGCAGTACTTC.

Written as DNA, the CDR3 is TGTGCCAGTAGTCCTTTTGGGGGGGGCCAGCCCCAGCATTTT. It specifies CASSPFGGGQPQHF. The chain employs TRBV19 and TRBJ1-5; D is perhaps TRBD1 (6 bases). The germline V and J ends were trimmed by 5 bases and 7 bases, with 15 bases remaining between them. The germline V gene has CDR1 LNHDA and CDR2 SQIVND (reference sequence). CDR3 length: 14 residues.

The V gene is TRBV2, the J gene TRBJ1-2, with D hard to call. V shed 5 bases and J shed 8 bases, with 12 bases lying between them. CDR3 length: 12 residues. Germline CDR1 is SNHLY and CDR2 is FYNNEI. CDR3 sequence: CASSTRTRGYTF. The CDR3 nucleotides read TGTGCCAGCAGTACTAGGACGCGGGGCTACACCTTC. Full variable domain (rest looked up from reference TRBV2 and TRBJ1-2): EPEVTQTPSHQVTQMGQEVILRCVPISNHLYFYWYRQILGQKVEFLVSFYNNEISEKSEIFDDQFSVERPDGSNFTLKIRSTKLEDSAMYFCASSTRTRGYTFGSGTRLTVV.

The gene calls are TRBV5-1 and TRBJ2-2, with TRBD2 identical over 7 bases. The CDR3 consists of 15 residues. The trim removed 2 bases at V and 1 base at J, leaving 2 bases unmatched. CDR1 SGHRS and CDR2 YFSETQ come from the germline V gene. CDR3 amino acids: CASSLLAMNTGELFF. The CDR3 coding sequence is TGCGCCAGCAGCTTACTAGCGATGAACACCGGGGAGCTGTTTTTT.

This sequence joins TRBV6-5 and TRBJ1-1; D is unresolved. The CDR3 has 13 residues. The V end lost 0 bases, the J end lost 5 bases, and 7 bases lay between the germline ends. CDR1 MNHEY and CDR2 SVGAGI come from the germline V gene. In DNA form, the CDR3 reads TGTGCCAGCAGTTACTCGAGGGCGACTGAAGCTTTCTTT. It is translated as CASSYSRATEAFF.

This chain joins TRBV28 and TRBJ1-2, with a weak D call TRBD1 (5 bases). V lost 3 bases, J lost 6 bases, and 14 bases lay in between. In germline, CDR1 is MDHEN, CDR2 SYDVKM. The CDR3 spans 14 residues. Here the CDR3 reads CASSFRSRAHGYTF. The CDR3 DNA is TGTGCCAGCAGTTTCCGTTCCAGGGCCCATGGCTACACCTTC.

J is TRBJ2-4 and V is TRBV4-1; weak D call: TRBD2 (5 bases). Per germline, CDR1 MGHRA and CDR2 YSYEKL. This CDR3 region has 17 residues. The V end was cut by 2 bases, the J end by 1 base, with 15 bases between. Here the CDR3 DNA reads TGCGCCAGCAGCCAATCTTCGGGGATTTCGGCCAAAAACATTCAGTACTTC. Its protein product is CASSQSSGISAKNIQYF.

V gene TRBV5-4 combines with J gene TRBJ2-5, with TRBD2 matching 10 bases. CDR1 is SGHNT and CDR2 is YYREEE in the germline V gene (reference sequence). The CDR3 covers 16 residues. V lost 4 bases to trimming and J lost 2 bases; unmatched junction nucleotides: 8. CDR3 coding DNA: TGTGCCAGCAGCATACCTAGCGGGGGCCGACAAGAGACCCAGTACTTC. This gives the protein CASSIPSGGRQETQYF. Filled out from reference TRBV5-4 and TRBJ2-5, the complete variable domain reads ETGVTQSPTHLIKTRGQQVTLRCSSQSGHNTVSWYQQALGQGPQFIFQYYREEENGRGNFPPRFSGLQFPNYSSELNVNALELDDSALYLCASSIPSGGRQETQYFGPGTRLLVL.

In nucleotides, the CDR3 is TGTGCCAGCAGCTTAGGTAGCTATAGCAATCAGCCCCAGCATTTT. Encoded protein: CASSLGSYSNQPQHF. The rearrangement uses TRBV11-2 and TRBJ1-5; the D is unclear. Germline-derived CDR1 and CDR2 are SGHAT and FQNNGV. CDR3 size: 15 residues. Trimming left V 1 base short and J 0 bases short, with 7 bases between.

The J gene is TRBJ2-5, the V gene TRBV18; a weak D match, TRBD2 (6 bases). The germline V and J ends were trimmed by 7 bases and 1 base, with 7 bases remaining between them. Germline V gene lookup returns CDR1 KGHSH and CDR2 LQKENI. The CDR3 runs to 12 residues. CDR3 loop: CASLGGQETQYF. The CDR3 nucleotides are TGTGCCAGCTTGGGAGGCCAAGAGACCCAGTACTTC. Full variable domain (missing parts from reference TRBV18 and TRBJ2-5): NAGVMQNPRHLVRRRGQEARLRCSPMKGHSHVYWYRQLPEEGLKFMVYLQKENIIDESGMPKERFSAEFPKEGPSILRIQQVVRGDSAAYFCASLGGQETQYFGPGTRLLVL.

The chain links TRBV19 to TRBJ1-1, with D uncertain. Germline CDR1 LNHDA, CDR2 SQIVND (reference sequence). V lost 6 bases and J lost 4, with 15 bases in between. The length of the CDR3 is 14 residues. The CDR3 spells CASRPVTMSTEAFF. The CDR3 DNA reads TGTGCCAGTAGACCGGTCACGATGAGCACTGAAGCTTTCTTT.